These T cell receptor beta chains were read from a single sample in a study of CD8 T cells in ankylosing spondylitis. TCRdb reprocessed the 5' RACE reads with MiXCR, giving one entry per CDR3 protein. Among 150,000 or so distinct CDR3 sequences, around 10% were seen once, and the ten largest hold about 28%. Sequencing was performed on blood, either unsorted or a sorted T cell fraction (not recorded which). Receptor source: a male donor with ankylosing spondylitis or in good health (not recorded which). The CDR3 runs from the conserved cysteine through the conserved F or W. The D gene is left open where the match is weak. Clone size is given for some rows only: seen once, a few or many times, or a class if the clone is expanded.

size	J	V	D	CDR3	DNA
many	TRBJ2-2	TRBV20-1	NA	CSAPSANTGELFF	TGCAGTGCGCCTTCGGCGAACACCGGGGAGCTGTTTTTT
NA	TRBJ2-6	TRBV4-3	NA	CASSQDFGGGGRANVLTF	TGCGCCAGCAGCCAAGATTTCGGAGGGGGGGGTAGGGCCAACGTCCTGACTTTC
NA	TRBJ2-1	TRBV11-2	TRBD2	CASSKLTSGGALNEQFF	TGTGCCAGCAGCAAACTGACTAGCGGGGGGGCTTTGAATGAGCAGTTCTTC
many	TRBJ2-2	TRBV7-2	TRBD2	CASSILAGGTGELFF	TGTGCCAGCAGCATCCTAGCGGGAGGCACCGGGGAGCTGTTTTTT
many	TRBJ1-3	TRBV5-1	TRBD1	CASSLTGDGNTIYF	TGCGCCAGCAGCTTGACAGGGGATGGAAACACCATATATTTT
few	TRBJ2-2	TRBV9	NA	CASSVRPDGELFF	TGTGCCAGCAGCGTAAGGCCTGACGGGGAGCTGTTTTTT
NA	TRBJ1-5	TRBV18	TRBD1	CASSPPRGRRNQPQHF	TGTGCCAGCTCACCCCCCAGGGGGCGGCGCAATCAGCCCCAGCATTTT
many	TRBJ2-1	TRBV9	NA	CASSVDSGTGLPSEQFF	TGTGCCAGCAGCGTAGATTCTGGGACCGGGCTTCCAAGTGAGCAGTTCTTC
many	TRBJ2-2	TRBV9	TRBD1	CASSVLGDRLTGELFF	TGTGCCAGCAGCGTATTGGGGGACAGGTTGACCGGGGAGCTGTTTTTT
many	TRBJ2-1	TRBV2	TRBD2	CASSEGGSGPGNEQFF	TGTGCCAGCAGTGAGGGCGGGAGTGGTCCGGGGAATGAGCAGTTCTTC
many	TRBJ2-7	TRBV3-1	NA	CASSPEAQATYEQYF	TGTGCCAGCAGCCCGGAGGCACAGGCAACCTACGAGCAGTACTTC
few	TRBJ2-5	TRBV20-1	TRBD2	CSASGLAGVRETQYF	TGCAGTGCTAGTGGACTAGCGGGAGTGCGGGAGACCCAGTACTTC
many	TRBJ2-4	TRBV12-3/TRBV12-4	TRBD1	CASSTRTGPGQYF	TGTGCCAGCAGTACCCGGACAGGGCCAGGGCAGTACTTC
few	TRBJ2-1	TRBV5-1	TRBD1	CASSLQGLNEQFF	TGCGCCAGCAGCTTACAGGGGTTGAATGAGCAGTTCTTC
NA	TRBJ2-7	TRBV7-9	NA	CASSDTTSNSYEQYF	TGTGCCAGCAGCGATACTACCTCCAACTCCTACGAGCAGTACTTC
many	TRBJ1-2	TRBV4-1	NA	CASSQDRESVGGYTF	TGCGCCAGCAGCCAAGATAGGGAATCTGTGGGGGGCTACACCTTC
NA	TRBJ2-7	TRBV12-3/TRBV12-4	NA	CASSSGERVRNF	TGTGCCAGCAGTTCGGGGGAGCGGGTTCGTAACTTC
NA	TRBJ1-5	TRBV27	NA	CASSFPNQPQHF	TGTGCCAGCAGTTTTCCTAATCAGCCCCAGCATTTT
many	TRBJ2-1	TRBV5-1	NA	CASSETGGYKNEQFF	TGCGCCAGCAGCGAGACTGGGGGGTACAAGAATGAGCAGTTCTTC
many	TRBJ2-1	TRBV27	NA	CASRQRYYNEQFF	TGTGCCTCCCGACAGAGATACTACAATGAGCAGTTCTTC
few	TRBJ1-6	TRBV18	NA	CASSPPVWGSPLHF	TGTGCCAGCTCACCTCCGGTATGGGGTTCACCCCTCCACTTT
many	TRBJ1-4	TRBV10-3	TRBD1	CASGQGNEKLFF	TGTGCCTCGGGACAGGGGAATGAAAAACTGTTTTTT
NA	TRBJ2-3	TRBV11-2	NA	CASSPNGLIGDTQYF	TGTGCCAGCAGCCCAAACGGACTAATCGGGGATACGCAGTATTTT
many	TRBJ2-1	TRBV7-6	TRBD2	CASSLGGGGSYNEQFF	TGTGCCAGCAGCTTAGGGGGGGGTGGTTCCTACAATGAGCAGTTCTTC
many	TRBJ2-7	TRBV29-1	NA	CSVYELGGLTYEQYF	TGCAGCGTTTATGAGTTAGGGGGGCTCACCTACGAGCAGTACTTC
NA	TRBJ1-3	TRBV15	NA	CATSRDIQAGNTIYF	TGTGCCACCAGCAGAGATATACAGGCTGGAAACACCATATATTTT
few	TRBJ2-5	TRBV3-1	TRBD1	CASSQNGQGMKTQYF	TGTGCCAGCAGCCAAAATGGACAGGGGATGAAGACCCAGTACTTC
many	TRBJ2-1	TRBV5-1	NA	CASSLAQGGGGEQFF	TGCGCCAGCAGCTTGGCCCAAGGCGGTGGAGGTGAGCAGTTCTTC
many	TRBJ2-7	TRBV12-3/TRBV12-4	NA	CASSRTYEQYF	TGTGCCAGCAGTCGTACCTACGAGCAGTACTTC
NA	TRBJ2-2	TRBV5-1	TRBD1	CASSLVWTGPANTGELFF	TGCGCCAGCAGCTTGGTGTGGACAGGGCCCGCGAACACCGGGGAGCTGTTTTTT
few	TRBJ1-5	TRBV7-2	NA	CASSFIPRSNQPQHF	TGTGCCAGCAGCTTCATTCCGCGAAGCAATCAGCCCCAGCATTTT
many	TRBJ2-7	TRBV12-3/TRBV12-4	TRBD2	CASSEGLPVEQYF	TGTGCCTCGTCGGAGGGACTACCGGTCGAGCAGTACTTC
many	TRBJ2-3	TRBV6-5	TRBD2	CASSYFYSSGSPADTQYF	TGTGCCAGCAGTTACTTCTACTCTAGCGGGAGTCCGGCAGATACGCAGTATTTT
many	TRBJ1-1	TRBV6-1	NA	CASSHGTEKTEAFF	TGTGCCAGCAGCCACGGAACAGAAAAGACTGAAGCTTTCTTT
few	TRBJ2-7	TRBV7-8	NA	CASSLVGEQYF	TGTGCCAGCAGCTTAGTGGGCGAGCAGTACTTC
many	TRBJ2-3	TRBV24-1	TRBD2	CATSDERGASSTDTQYF	TGTGCCACCAGTGACGAGCGGGGCGCTTCTAGCACAGATACGCAGTATTTT
many	TRBJ1-2	TRBV5-1	NA	CASSPQGAYGYTF	TGCGCCAGCAGCCCTCAGGGCGCCTATGGCTACACCTTC
NA	TRBJ1-1	TRBV12-3/TRBV12-4	NA	CASTGQGSTEAFF	TGTGCCAGCACCGGGCAGGGGAGCACTGAAGCTTTCTTT
many	TRBJ2-2	TRBV5-1	NA	CASSGSASNTGELFF	TGCGCCAGCAGCGGTAGCGCCTCGAACACCGGGGAGCTGTTTTTT
NA	TRBJ2-2	TRBV6-2/TRBV6-3	NA	CASGDSGKLFF	TGTGCCAGCGGGGACTCTGGGAAGCTGTTTTTT
few	TRBJ2-3	TRBV2	TRBD2	CASCIAGGPSDTQYF	TGTGCCAGCTGTATAGCGGGAGGGCCCTCAGATACGCAGTATTTT
many	TRBJ2-3	TRBV5-1	TRBD2	CASSLEPLAGETDTQYF	TGCGCCAGCAGCTTGGAACCCTTAGCGGGAGAAACAGATACGCAGTATTTT
many	TRBJ1-5	TRBV29-1	NA	CSVFPGGNQPQHF	TGCAGCGTTTTCCCCGGGGGAAATCAGCCCCAGCATTTT